These T cell receptor beta chains were read from a single sample in a study of blood T cell repertoires in COVID-19. Here immunoSEQ multiplex PCR was the method, and the copy in TCRdb shows in-frame clones only, minus some. The sample lists more than 35,000 clones, about 88% occurring once. The sequencing input was peripheral blood. The receptors were gathered from a human donor in a cohort sampled during active COVID-19. Each CDR3 is given with its conserved first and last residue. D genes are given only for firm matches. Clone size, where shown, is once, few, many, or a class for clones that have expanded.

>TRBD2|NA|TRBJ2-7|TRBV7-9
CASSLETSGRSEQYF
TGTGCCAGCAGCTTAGAGACTAGCGGGAGGAGTGAGCAGTACTTC
>NA|NA|TRBJ1-2|TRBV11-3
CASSPSSPNYGYTF
TGTGCCAGCAGCCCCAGTAGCCCTAACTATGGCTACACCTTC
>TRBD1|NA|TRBJ2-5|TRBV4-1
CASSQNGETGVGETQYF
TGCGCCAGCAGCCAAAATGGGGAGACAGGGGTCGGAGAGACCCAGTACTTC
>NA|NA|TRBJ1-2|TRBV7-2
CASSLGGLGAQARYGYTF
TGTGCCAGCAGCTTAGGCGGTTTGGGGGCCCAAGCTAGATATGGCTACACCTTC
>TRBD1|NA|TRBJ1-1|TRBV11-2
CASSPTGMEAFF
TGTGCCAGCAGCCCGACAGGGATGGAAGCTTTCTTT
>TRBD2|NA|TRBJ2-5|TRBV5-1
CASSLGASGGRQETQYF
TGCGCCAGCAGCTTGGGGGCTAGCGGGGGTAGACAAGAGACCCAGTACTTC
>NA|NA|TRBJ1-5|TRBV27
CASGKAGISNQPQHF
TGTGCCAGCGGGAAGGCAGGGATCAGCAATCAGCCCCAGCATTTT
>NA|NA|TRBJ1-2|TRBV6-4
CASSPQPGQAYGYTF
TGTGCCAGCAGTCCCCAACCGGGACAAGCCTATGGCTACACCTTC
>NA|NA|TRBJ2-2|TRBV6-6
CASDSQLNTGELFF
TGTGCCAGCGATTCACAGCTGAACACCGGGGAGCTGTTTTTT
>NA|NA|TRBJ1-5|TRBV7-9
CASSLSGPNQPQHF
TGTGCCAGCAGCTTATCAGGTCCTAATCAGCCCCAGCATTTT
>TRBD1|NA|TRBJ2-1|TRBV4-2
CASSLRQGAGVGGNEQFF
TGTGCCAGCAGCCTACGACAGGGGGCGGGAGTGGGCGGAAATGAGCAGTTCTTC
>TRBD2|NA|TRBJ2-7|TRBV19
CASSKASGGARYEQYF
TGTGCCAGTAGTAAGGCTAGCGGGGGGGCACGCTACGAGCAGTACTTC
>NA|NA|TRBJ2-3|TRBV21-1
CASSKGIPSGTDTQYF
TGTGCCAGCAGCAAAGGGATCCCTAGCGGGACAGATACGCAGTATTTT
>TRBD2|few|TRBJ2-3|TRBV5-1
CASSASGRTTDTQYF
TGCGCCAGCAGCGCTAGCGGGAGAACCACAGATACGCAGTATTTT
>NA|NA|TRBJ2-6|TRBV6-5
CASSGQSGANVLTF
TGTGCCAGCAGCGGACAGTCTGGGGCCAACGTCCTGACTTTC
>NA|NA|TRBJ1-5|TRBV30
CAWTSGENQPQHF
TGTGCCTGGACCTCAGGGGAAAATCAGCCCCAGCATTTT
>TRBD1|NA|TRBJ1-1|TRBV5-1
CASSSRPGTGEAFF
TGCGCCAGCAGCTCTCGACCCGGGACAGGCGAAGCTTTCTTT